Each of the 6 T cell receptor beta chains below was sequenced from the same sample in a study of blood T cell repertoires in COVID-19. Using immunoSEQ multiplex PCR, the repertoire was profiled, and TCRdb retains in-frame clones only, with some absent. The table records about 180,000 clones, roughly 88% of them present only once. What was sequenced was peripheral blood. Receptors originate from a man at least 80 years old with COVID-19, enrolled during active disease.

The chain combines TRBV7-6 with TRBJ2-2, with 11 bases aligning to TRBD1. The CDR3 is made up of 16 amino acids. Germline CDR1 and CDR2: SGHVS and FNYEAQ. Trimming cost V 4 bases and J 7 bases; bases outside gene matches: 8. This CDR3 reads CASSSPGQGANGELFF. DNA for the CDR3: TGTGCCAGCAGCTCACCCGGACAGGGGGCGAACGGGGAGCTGTTTTTT.

The V gene is TRBV11-3, the J gene TRBJ1-1, with a tentative D call TRBD1 (6 bases). The germline CDR1 and CDR2 sequences are SGHNT and YENEEA. The V end lost 3 bases, the J end lost 9 bases, and 14 bases lay between the germline ends. CDR3 length: 13 amino acids. CDR3 sequence reads: CASSFGGLRKAFF. The CDR3 nucleotides are TGTGCCAGCAGCTTTGGGGGCCTCAGGAAAGCTTTCTTT.

The CDR3 DNA sequence: TGCAGCGTTCCGGGACAGGGAGACATTCAGTACTTC. As protein: CSVPGQGDIQYF. V gene TRBV29-1 combines with J gene TRBJ2-4; 9 nucleotides align to TRBD1. The ends lost 5 bases at V and 8 bases at J; junction bases unmatched: 4. This CDR3 is built from 12 residues. The germline CDR1 and CDR2 sequences are SQVTM and ANQGSEA.

DNA for the CDR3: TGTGCCAGCAGCAAAGAGGGCCCGAACACTGAAGCTTTCTTT. Amino acids: CASSKEGPNTEAFF. This chain joins TRBV2 and TRBJ1-1; D remains ambiguous. Trimming left V 6 bases short and J 1 base short, with 12 bases between. Germline CDR1 SNHLY, CDR2 FYNNEI. The CDR3 spans 14 residues.

The chain recombines TRBV4-3 with TRBJ1-2, with a weak D call TRBD1 (6 bases). There are 15 residues in the CDR3. From germline, CDR1 is LGHNA and CDR2 YSLEER. Between the trimmed V and J ends, which lost 1 base and 5 bases, there was a span of 14 bases. CDR3 in amino acids: CASSQGTGGGYGYTF. The CDR3 DNA is TGCGCCAGCAGCCAAGGCACGGGAGGGGGTTATGGCTACACCTTC.

The genes are TRBV7-2 and TRBJ1-2; D is unresolved. The germline V gene encodes CDR1 SGHTA and CDR2 FQGNSA. The CDR3 has 15 residues. Trimming pared 2 bases from V and 0 bases from J, leaving 10 bases between. CDR3 residues: CASSLSSATNYGYTF. CDR3 DNA: TGTGCCAGCAGCTTAAGCAGCGCCACTAACTATGGCTACACCTTC.